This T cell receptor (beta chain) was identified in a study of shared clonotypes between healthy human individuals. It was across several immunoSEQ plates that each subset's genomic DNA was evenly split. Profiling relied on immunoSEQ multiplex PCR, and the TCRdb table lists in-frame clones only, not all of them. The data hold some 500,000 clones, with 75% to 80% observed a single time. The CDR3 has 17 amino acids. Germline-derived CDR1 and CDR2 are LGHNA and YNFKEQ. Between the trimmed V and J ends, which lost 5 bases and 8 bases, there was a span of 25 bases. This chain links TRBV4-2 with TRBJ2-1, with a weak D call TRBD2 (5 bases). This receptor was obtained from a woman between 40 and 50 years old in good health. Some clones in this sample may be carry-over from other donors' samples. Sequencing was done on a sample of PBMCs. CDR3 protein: CASSSGNPGRLLDEQFF. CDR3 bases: TGTGCCAGCAGCAGCGGAAACCCAGGCCGACTCCTGGATGAGCAGTTCTTC.